This T cell receptor (beta chain) is from a study of blood T cell repertoires in COVID-19. Across the whole study: The United States, Italy and Spain supplied acute and convalescent COVID-19 samples. PBMCs, B-cell-depleted T cells, or T cells were the source of the cDNA or gDNA that made up the material.

Germline values: CDR1 MNHEY, CDR2 SVGEGT. The V end lost 2 bases, the J end lost 1 base, and 5 bases lay between the germline ends. This CDR3 has 13 amino acids. This clone showed up just a few times. Original analysis: Scientists estimated how many nucleated cells there were by amplifying reference gene primers. Data came from immunoSEQ multiplex PCR; TCRdb stores just in-frame clones and leaves some out. V, J and clone size derive from that table, while D and trimming were established from the DNA sequence. In the table there are about 160,000 clones, approximately 81% of which are singletons. Patients from Seattle were sampled longitudinally, starting during active infection.

The sequence derives from a woman aged 45 to 65 with COVID-19, enrolled during active disease. The chain has TRBV6-2 or TRBV6-3 and TRBJ1-1; D is uncertain. Sequencing used peripheral blood. In DNA, the CDR3 is TGTGCCAGCAGTTACACAGAGAACACTGAAGCTTTCTTT. Translation gives CASSYTENTEAFF.